The 22 T cell receptor beta chains given below trace back to one sample, sequenced in a study of OX40 agonist ivuxolimab in advanced cancers. Measured with immunoSEQ multiplex PCR; TCRdb has only the in-frame clones, and not every one. This sample yields approximately 50,000 clones, of which approximately 90% are seen a single time; 0.76% belongs to the top ten. The sample here was CD4+ or CD8+ T cells sorted from blood, taken in a trial of the OX40 agonist ivuxolimab. The source is an adult with an advanced solid tumor such as melanoma, head and neck, liver or kidney cancer.

This chain uses TRBV14 with TRBJ2-2; 7 bases are a match to TRBD1. CDR3 length: 16 amino acids. Germline CDR1 and CDR2: SGHDN and FVKESK. The trim removed 1 base at V and 2 bases at J, leaving 4 bases unmatched. The CDR3 DNA follows: TGTGCCAGCAGCCAAGGAGGGACAGTTAACACCGGGGAGCTGTTTTTT. It yields the protein CASSQGGTVNTGELFF.

This sequence joins TRBV5-1 and TRBJ2-4; D call uncertain. The CDR3 runs 13 residues. The germline gives CDR1 SGHRS, CDR2 YFSETQ. Trimming took 6 bases from V and 2 from J, leaving 9 bases between them. The CDR3 DNA is TGCGCCAGCACCGAAGGGACCAAAAACATTCAGTACTTC. Its protein product is CASTEGTKNIQYF.

The gene calls are TRBV29-1 and TRBJ2-1; D uncertain. This CDR3 contains 10 residues. Germline V gene sequence: CDR1 SQVTM, CDR2 ANQGSEA. V was cut by 6 bases and J by 7 bases, with 7 bases left in between. The CDR3 here is CSVGPNEQFF. The CDR3 region has the DNA TGCAGCGTAGGTCCGAATGAGCAGTTCTTC.

The CDR3 sequence is CASSLGRQGETQYF. The CDR3 nucleotides are TGCGCCAGCAGCTTGGGGCGCCAGGGTGAGACCCAGTACTTC. The chain employs TRBV5-1 and TRBJ2-5; perhaps TRBD1 as D (5 bases). Germline CDR1 SGHRS, CDR2 YFSETQ. Trimming removed 0 bases at V and 5 bases at J, with 11 bases between. The CDR3 sequence is 14 residues long.

This sequence joins TRBV29-1 and TRBJ1-3; tentatively, D is TRBD1 (6 bases). Trimming stripped 6 bases from V and 0 bases from J, with 9 bases between. The CDR3 loop spans 13 amino acids. CDR1 and CDR2 (germline): SQVTM, ANQGSEA. As DNA, the CDR3 is TGCAGCGTCAAGGACAGCTCTGGAAACACCATATATTTT. This encodes CSVKDSSGNTIYF.

The gene calls are TRBV5-4 and TRBJ2-5; D unresolved. In germline, CDR1 is SGHNT, CDR2 YYREEE (reference sequence). The CDR3 extends over 14 amino acids. V lost 0 bases, J lost 3 bases, and 9 bases lay in between. CDR3 DNA sequence: TGTGCCAGCAGCTTGGCAGGACCTAAAGAGACCCAGTACTTC. Amino acid sequence: CASSLAGPKETQYF.

The chain links TRBV20-1 to TRBJ1-1; possible D gene TRBD1, 6 bases. From germline, CDR1 is DFQATT and CDR2 SNEGSKA (reference sequence). V was cut by 1 base and J by 7 bases, with 7 bases left in between. The CDR3 consists of 11 residues. The CDR3, as DNA: TGCAGTGCTAGAGTACAGGGTGAAGCTTTCTTT. This encodes CSARVQGEAFF.

This clone came up once. V is TRBV7-2 and J is TRBJ2-3; perhaps TRBD2 as D (5 bases). V lost 5 bases to trimming and J lost 0 bases, with 12 bases between them. Germline CDR1 SGHTA, CDR2 FQGNSA. The CDR3 extends over 15 amino acids. The CDR3: CASSPVGVSTDTQYF. DNA of the CDR3: TGTGCCAGCAGCCCTGTCGGGGTTAGCACAGATACGCAGTATTTT.

V gene TRBV28 combines with J gene TRBJ1-2; no reliable D call. Germline V gene sequence: CDR1 MDHEN, CDR2 SYDVKM. The germline V and J ends were trimmed by 4 bases and 1 base, with 4 bases remaining between them. The CDR3 consists of 12 residues. CDR3 loop: CASSSYNYGYTF. Written as DNA, the CDR3 is TGTGCCAGCAGTTCCTATAACTATGGCTACACCTTC.

Only one count was recorded for this clone. V gene TRBV2 combines with J gene TRBJ1-2; D is undetermined. Between the trimmed V and J ends, which lost 7 bases and 8 bases, there was a span of 14 bases. Germline V CDR1 and CDR2: SNHLY, FYNNEI. The CDR3 totals 12 residues. The CDR3 coding sequence is TGTGCCAGCAAAACAGACTCGGCCGGCTACACCTTC. It translates to CASKTDSAGYTF.

The chain joins TRBV5-1 to TRBJ2-3, with 7 positions matching TRBD1. This CDR3 contains 13 residues. V gave up 4 bases and J gave up 3 bases; unmatched junction bases: 2. Germline CDR1 is SGHRS and CDR2 is YFSETQ. CDR3 sequence reads: CASSPTGTDTQYF. The DNA for the CDR3 is TGCGCCAGCAGCCCGACAGGGACAGATACGCAGTATTTT.

The chain has TRBV7-6 and TRBJ2-1; D is tentatively TRBD1 or TRBD2 (6 bases each). The length of the CDR3 is 12 residues. V lost 8 bases and J 10 bases, leaving 15 bases between the germline ends. Germline V gene data show CDR1 as SGHVS and CDR2 as FNYEAQ. The CDR3 loop is CASVNIGGEQFF. In nucleotides, the CDR3 is TGTGCCAGCGTCAACATAGGGGGGGAGCAGTTCTTC.

This sequence joins TRBV19 and TRBJ2-7, with 16 bases fitting TRBD2. CDR1 LNHDA and CDR2 SQIVND come from the germline V gene (reference sequence). The length of the CDR3 is 19 residues. V was clipped by 3 bases and J by 5 bases; unmatched bases: 13. CDR3 region: CASSIRGLAGGPNVHEQYF. CDR3 sequence (DNA): TGTGCCAGTAGTATCCGGGGACTAGCGGGAGGGCCAAATGTCCACGAGCAGTACTTC.

The chain carries TRBV30 and TRBJ2-6; D gene uncertain. The length of the CDR3 is 13 residues. V lost 3 bases and J lost 4, with 7 bases in between. Germline CDR1 GTSNPN, CDR2 SVGIG (reference sequence). The CDR3 nucleotides are TGTGCCTGGAGAAGTTACGGGGCCAACGTCCTGACTTTC. This translates into CAWRSYGANVLTF.

The rearrangement links TRBV5-1 to TRBJ1-3; maybe TRBD1 (6 bases). The V end lost 7 bases, the J end lost 1 base, and 12 bases lay between the germline ends. The CDR3 extends over 14 amino acids. Per the germline V gene, CDR1 is SGHRS and CDR2 is YFSETQ. The CDR3 spells CASAQGTSGNTIYF. CDR3 DNA: TGCGCCAGCGCACAGGGAACTTCTGGAAACACCATATATTTT.

V and J are TRBV29-1 and TRBJ2-3; D remains unclear. The CDR3 totals 11 residues. Germline lookup yields CDR1 SQVTM and CDR2 ANQGSEA. The V end lost 4 bases, the J end lost 6 bases, and 8 bases lay between the germline ends. The CDR3 region has the DNA TGCAGCGTTGCACCGTCCGATACGCAGTATTTT. Translated: CSVAPSDTQYF.

The V call is TRBV4-1, the J call TRBJ1-4; 7 positions match TRBD1. Germline trimming cut 0 bases from V and 0 bases from J; bases unmatched to any gene: 4. The CDR3 has 17 amino acids. Germline V CDR1 and CDR2: MGHRA, YSYEKL. CDR3 loop: CASSQDQGGATNEKLFF. CDR3 nucleotides: TGCGCCAGCAGCCAAGATCAGGGGGGTGCAACTAATGAAAAACTGTTTTTT.

This clone appeared a few times. The chain joins TRBV5-4 to TRBJ2-5; D may be TRBD1 or TRBD2 (5 bases each). V gave up 3 bases and J gave up 5 bases, with 11 bases separating them. The CDR3 consists of 13 residues. In germline, CDR1 is SGHNT, CDR2 YYREEE (reference sequence). CDR3 sequence reads: CASSSAGTETQYF. The CDR3 nucleotides read TGTGCCAGCAGCTCCGCAGGGACGGAGACCCAGTACTTC.

This chain uses TRBV4-1 with TRBJ2-7, with TRBD1 matching over 7 bases. The CDR3 has 14 amino acids. V dropped 1 base and J dropped 4; count of bases not matched to a gene: 4. Germline V CDR1 and CDR2: MGHRA, YSYEKL. The DNA for the CDR3 is TGCGCCAGCAGCCAAGCAGACAGGGTGTACGAGCAGTACTTC. Amino acid sequence: CASSQADRVYEQYF.

With regard to this clone: The same CDR3 is also encoded by other DNA sequences in this sample. This sequence joins TRBV7-3 and TRBJ2-5; D is possibly TRBD2 (5 bases). Germline CDR1 SGHTA, CDR2 FQGTGA. The CDR3 contains 13 residues. V was cut by 5 bases and J by 5 bases, with 12 bases left in between. The CDR3: CASSLGRGETQYF. In DNA form, the CDR3 reads TGTGCCAGCAGCCTAGGGAGAGGGGAGACCCAGTACTTC.

This rearrangement joins TRBV30 to TRBJ1-1; tentatively, D is TRBD1 (6 bases). Germline values: CDR1 GTSNPN, CDR2 SVGIG (reference sequence). The CDR3 is 13 residues long. Trimming cost V 6 bases and J 4 bases, with 15 bases left between them. DNA of the CDR3: TGTGCCTGTCGGAGGGGGGTGGGCACTGAAGCTTTCTTT. Translated, it gives CACRRGVGTEAFF.

The chain recombines TRBV4-3 with TRBJ1-1; a possible D gene is TRBD1 (5 bases). This CDR3 contains 15 residues. Germline V gene sequence: CDR1 LGHNA, CDR2 YSLEER. V dropped 0 bases and J dropped 2 bases, with 10 bases sitting between them. The CDR3 here is CASSQEQGGNTEAFF. DNA of the CDR3: TGCGCCAGCAGCCAAGAGCAGGGAGGAAACACTGAAGCTTTCTTT.